Listed here are 25 T cell receptor beta chains from one sample, sequenced in a study of PD-L1 blockade in urothelial cancer. Sequencing was performed with immunoSEQ multiplex PCR; in TCRdb, only in-frame clones are kept and a portion is missing. The table records about 50,000 clones, around 90% of them present only once. Regarding time point: peripheral blood 6 weeks after treatment start. Here the sequenced sample was PBMCs, taken around atezolizumab (anti-PD-L1) treatment. These receptors were taken from a man between 60 and 70 years old with urothelial cancer.

The V and J genes are TRBV5-6 and TRBJ1-2, with D perhaps matching TRBD1 (5 bases). The V end lost 0 bases, the J end lost 4 bases, and 10 bases lay between the germline ends. The CDR3 is 14 residues long. CDR1 and CDR2 (germline): SGHDT, YYEEEE. The CDR3 bases are TGTGCCAGCAGCTTGGTGGGGCAGGGCTATGGCTACACCTTC. This gives the protein CASSLVGQGYGYTF.

The gene calls are TRBV18 and TRBJ2-7; 8 bases fit TRBD1. Germline lookup yields CDR1 KGHSH and CDR2 LQKENI. CDR3 length: 12 amino acids. The V segment lost 8 bases and the J segment 1 base; nucleotides outside the gene matches: 1. The CDR3 is CASGQGSYEQYF. CDR3 in DNA: TGTGCCAGCGGACAGGGTTCCTACGAGCAGTACTTC.

The CDR3 is CASREGPNTEAFF. The CDR3, as DNA: TGTGCCAGCAGGGAGGGACCGAACACTGAAGCTTTCTTT. V is TRBV6-5 and J is TRBJ1-1, with a weak D call TRBD1 (5 bases). Germline loops: CDR1 MNHEY, CDR2 SVGAGI. The CDR3 is 13 amino acids. The ends were cut back, 6 bases at V and 1 base at J, with 9 bases in the middle.

CDR3 region: CASSLVRGSRGWTQYF. For the CDR3, the DNA is TGTGCCAGCAGCTTGGTGCGTGGTAGTCGCGGATGGACCCAGTACTTC. This chain uses TRBV7-8 with TRBJ2-5; D not resolved. The CDR3 contains 16 residues. From germline, CDR1 is SGHVS and CDR2 FQNEAQ. Trimming removed 3 bases from V and 7 bases from J, with 21 bases in between.

The rearrangement uses TRBV13 and TRBJ2-1; 8 positions match TRBD2. The J segment lost 0 bases and the V segment lost 0 bases, leaving 1 base of the junction unmatched. Looked up from germline, CDR1 is PRHDT and CDR2 is FYEKMQ (reference sequence). CDR3 length equals 16 residues. CDR3 loop: CASSLGGRASYNEQFF. The CDR3 coding sequence is TGTGCCAGCAGCTTAGGCGGGAGGGCCTCCTACAATGAGCAGTTCTTC.

The chain joins TRBV18 to TRBJ2-5, with TRBD1 matching 7 bases. V gave up 4 bases and J gave up 2 bases; unmatched junction bases: 1. The CDR3 contains 13 residues. The germline CDR1 and CDR2 sequences are KGHSH and LQKENI. CDR3 amino acids: CASSLGQQETQYF. DNA of the CDR3: TGTGCCAGCTCACTGGGACAGCAAGAGACCCAGTACTTC.

J is TRBJ2-1 and V is TRBV19; possibly TRBD2 for D (5 bases). V lost 6 bases, J lost 0 bases, and 6 bases lay in between. CDR1 and CDR2 (germline): LNHDA, SQIVND (reference sequence). The CDR3 totals 13 residues. The DNA of the CDR3 is TGTGCCAGTAGAGGGAGCTCCTACAATGAGCAGTTCTTC. Translation: CASRGSSYNEQFF.

The table lists this clone with a count of one. V usage is TRBV5-1 and J usage is TRBJ2-5, with TRBD2 identical over 9 bases. J gave up 2 bases and V 0 bases, and 2 bases lay outside the gene matches. Germline lookup yields CDR1 SGHRS and CDR2 YFSETQ. This CDR3 spans 15 amino acids. The CDR3 DNA sequence: TGCGCCAGCAGCTTGGGCGGGAGGGCGCAAGAGACCCAGTACTTC. Amino acid sequence: CASSLGGRAQETQYF.

This clone was seen only a few times. The CDR3 reads CAISELAGTGTDTQYF. The DNA of the CDR3 is TGTGCCATCAGTGAACTAGCGGGGACTGGCACAGATACGCAGTATTTT. This chain uses TRBV10-3 with TRBJ2-3; 10 nucleotides line up with TRBD2. The length of the CDR3 is 16 residues. Germline CDR1 is ENHRY and CDR2 is SYGVKD. V was pared by 3 bases and J by 1 base, with 4 bases of the junction left unmatched.

V is TRBV5-4 and J is TRBJ2-1; 10 bases line up with TRBD1. Per the germline V gene, CDR1 is SGHNT and CDR2 is YYREEE (reference sequence). This CDR3 has 15 residues. V was pared by 3 bases and J by 1 base, with 1 base of the junction left unmatched. The CDR3 DNA reads as TGTGCCAGCAGCTCGGACAGGGGGTCCTACAATGAGCAGTTCTTC. This encodes CASSSDRGSYNEQFF.

V is TRBV5-1 and J is TRBJ2-5, with 9 positions matching TRBD2. Germline values: CDR1 SGHRS, CDR2 YFSETQ. Trimming cost V 0 bases and J 5 bases; bases outside gene matches: 8. The CDR3 is 16 residues long. Written as DNA, the CDR3 is TGCGCCAGCAGCTTGGGTACAGCGGGAGGAAGTGAGACCCAGTACTTC. Amino acid sequence: CASSLGTAGGSETQYF.

The chain combines TRBV6-1 with TRBJ2-3, with D possibly being TRBD1 (6 bases). V was shortened by 5 bases and J by 8 bases, with 14 bases between the two germline ends. The CDR3 is 13 residues long. Germline CDR1 and CDR2: MNHNS and SASEGT. The CDR3 nucleotides read TGTGCCAGCAGTTCCCGGACAGAAGCTACGCAGTATTTT. Amino acids: CASSSRTEATQYF.

In this sample, this clone turned up a few times. The chain employs TRBV25-1 and TRBJ2-5, with TRBD2 identical over 9 bases. The trim removed 6 bases at V and 0 bases at J, leaving 8 bases unmatched. CDR3 length: 16 amino acids. Germline CDR1 reads MGHDK; CDR2 reads SYGVNS. The CDR3 loop is CASSLAGVGYQETQYF. CDR3 in DNA: TGTGCCAGCAGCTTAGCGGGAGTGGGGTACCAAGAGACCCAGTACTTC.

A word on this clone: At one boundary the junction diverges from the germline segment, which might be a read error. The rearrangement uses TRBV7-3 and TRBJ2-4, with D perhaps matching TRBD2 (6 bases). Germline CDR1 reads SGHTA; CDR2 reads FQGTGA. CDR3 length: 10 amino acids. CDR3: CASSLWGESF. CDR3 DNA sequence: TGTGCCAGCAGCTTATGGGGGGAGAGCTTC. The complete variable domain, with remaining parts taken from reference TRBV7-3 and TRBJ2-4, reads GAGVSQTPSNKVTEKGKYVELRCDPISGHTALYWYRQSLGQGPEFLIYFQGTGAADDSGLPNDRFFAVRPEGSVSTLKIQRTERGDSAVYLCASSLWGESFGAGTRLSVL.

The chain couples TRBV6-5 to TRBJ1-2; possibly TRBD1 for D (6 bases). Looked up from germline, CDR1 is MNHEY and CDR2 is SVGAGI. V was trimmed by 5 bases and J by 9 bases, leaving 22 bases between them. CDR3 length: 15 residues. CDR3 loop: CASSQTEWGRESYTF. The CDR3 nucleotides read TGTGCCAGCAGTCAAACCGAGTGGGGGCGTGAGAGCTACACCTTC.

The V and J genes are TRBV5-1 and TRBJ1-1; 10 bases agree with TRBD1. Trimming removed 1 base from V and 4 bases from J; junction bases left unmatched: 4. CDR3 size: 15 residues. CDR1 is SGHRS and CDR2 is YFSETQ in the germline V gene. The CDR3 DNA follows: TGCGCCAGCAGCTTGTTGGGGGACAGGGGCACTGAAGCTTTCTTT. Amino acids: CASSLLGDRGTEAFF.

This chain uses TRBV19 with TRBJ1-1; no clear D. The CDR3 consists of 12 residues. V lost 6 bases and J lost 1, with 6 bases in between. The germline CDR1 and CDR2 sequences are LNHDA and SQIVND (reference sequence). CDR3 loop: CASRRANTEAFF. DNA for the CDR3: TGTGCCAGTAGGAGGGCGAACACTGAAGCTTTCTTT.

This clone was observed once. This sequence joins TRBV19 and TRBJ2-3; D gene uncertain. With 6 bases removed from V and 1 base from J, the gap between germline ends came to 5 bases. CDR3 length: 12 amino acids. In germline, CDR1 is LNHDA, CDR2 SQIVND (reference sequence). The CDR3 DNA reads TGTGCCAGTAGCCCAGGCACAGATACGCAGTATTTT. It codes for CASSPGTDTQYF. Complete variable domain (other parts from reference TRBV19 and TRBJ2-3): DGGITQSPKYLFRKEGQNVTLSCEQNLNHDAMYWYRQDPGQGLRLIYYSQIVNDFQKGDIAEGYSVSREKKESFPLTVTSAQKNPTAFYLCASSPGTDTQYFGPGTRLTVL.

This chain uses TRBV27 with TRBJ2-7, with D maybe TRBD1 (5 bases). The CDR3 length is 14 residues. Deletions cut 4 bases from V and 3 bases from J, with 13 bases between. Germline-derived CDR1 and CDR2 are MNHEY and SMNVEV (reference sequence). DNA of the CDR3: TGTGCCAGCAGTTCCTTTCCCAGGGTCTACGAGCAGTACTTC. This gives the protein CASSSFPRVYEQYF.

V usage is TRBV19 and J usage is TRBJ1-1; D is ambiguous. Germline CDR1 reads LNHDA; CDR2 reads SQIVND (reference sequence). The CDR3 runs 14 residues. V lost 1 base and J lost 1, with 7 bases in between. In nucleotides, the CDR3 is TGTGCCAGTAGTATAGTCCGACAGAACACTGAAGCTTTCTTT. This gives the protein CASSIVRQNTEAFF.

CDR3 loop: CASSGKLAGGNTGELFF. The CDR3 bases are TGTGCCAGCAGTGGGAAACTAGCGGGAGGCAACACCGGGGAGCTGTTTTTT. This chain joins TRBV2 and TRBJ2-2, with 12 bases aligning to TRBD2. Per the germline V gene, CDR1 is SNHLY and CDR2 is FYNNEI. The CDR3 has 17 residues. Unmatched junction bases numbered 5, after V lost 4 bases and J lost 2 bases.

The genes are TRBV6-5 and TRBJ2-5, with TRBD1 identical over 7 bases. CDR1 is MNHEY and CDR2 is SVGAGI in the germline V gene. This CDR3 has 16 residues. V trimming: 4 bases; J trimming: 4 bases; junction bases outside the gene matches: 12. This CDR3 reads CASSSTGYLTPETQYF. The CDR3 DNA reads TGTGCCAGCAGTTCGACAGGGTACCTTACACCAGAGACCCAGTACTTC.

This clone turned up a few times. The chain employs TRBV19 and TRBJ2-2; possible D gene TRBD2, 6 bases. Trimming removed 2 bases from V and 4 bases from J, with 8 bases in between. Germline CDR1 and CDR2: LNHDA and SQIVND (reference sequence). This CDR3 comprises 14 residues. CDR3 in DNA: TGTGCCAGTAGTATATTGGGGGGCACCGGGGAGCTGTTTTTT. This sequence encodes CASSILGGTGELFF.

V and J are TRBV6-1 and TRBJ1-4; D remains unclear. V was cut by 4 bases and J by 11 bases, with 11 bases left in between. From germline, CDR1 is MNHNS and CDR2 SASEGT. CDR3 size: 12 residues. The CDR3 is CASSGSNAKLFF. CDR3 DNA: TGTGCCAGCAGTGGATCTAACGCCAAACTGTTTTTT.

The genes are TRBV11-3 and TRBJ2-7, with a possible D match to TRBD1 (6 bases). Germline V gene sequence: CDR1 SGHNT, CDR2 YENEEA. V was trimmed by 5 bases and J by 5 bases, leaving 13 bases between them. The CDR3 covers 13 residues. The CDR3 region is CASSLTGTNEQYF. The CDR3 nucleotides read TGTGCCAGCAGCCTAACAGGGACCAACGAGCAGTACTTC.